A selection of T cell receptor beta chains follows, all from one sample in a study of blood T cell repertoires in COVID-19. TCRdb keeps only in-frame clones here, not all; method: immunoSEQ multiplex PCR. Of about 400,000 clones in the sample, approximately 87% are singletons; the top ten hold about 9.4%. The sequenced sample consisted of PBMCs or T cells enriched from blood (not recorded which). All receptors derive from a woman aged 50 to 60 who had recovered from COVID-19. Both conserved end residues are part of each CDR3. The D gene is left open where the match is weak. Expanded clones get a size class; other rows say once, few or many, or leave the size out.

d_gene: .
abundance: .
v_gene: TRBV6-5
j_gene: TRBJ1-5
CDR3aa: CASRPTGVSNQPQHF
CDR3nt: TGTGCCAGCCGCCCCACGGGAGTAAGCAATCAGCCCCAGCATTTT

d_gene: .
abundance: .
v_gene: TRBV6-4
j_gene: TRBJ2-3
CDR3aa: CASSVQPGPNTQYF
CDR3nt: TGTGCCAGCAGTGTCCAACCAGGGCCGAATACGCAGTATTTT

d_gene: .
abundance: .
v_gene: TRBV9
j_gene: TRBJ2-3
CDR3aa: CASSSEPGRTDTQYF
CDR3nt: TGTGCCAGCAGCTCCGAGCCGGGTCGCACAGATACGCAGTATTTT

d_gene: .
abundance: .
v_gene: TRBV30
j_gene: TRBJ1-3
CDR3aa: CAWSRGSGNTIYF
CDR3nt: TGTGCCTGGAGTCGGGGTTCTGGAAACACCATATATTTT

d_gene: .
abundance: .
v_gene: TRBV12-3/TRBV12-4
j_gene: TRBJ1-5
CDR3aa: CASSFGQATPQHF
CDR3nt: TGTGCCAGCAGTTTTGGACAAGCAACGCCCCAGCATTTT

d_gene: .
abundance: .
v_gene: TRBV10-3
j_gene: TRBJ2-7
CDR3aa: CAIAHSSYEQYF
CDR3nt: TGTGCCATCGCCCACAGTTCCTACGAGCAGTACTTC

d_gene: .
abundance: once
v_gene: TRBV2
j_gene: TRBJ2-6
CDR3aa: CASSEARGGANVLTF
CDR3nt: TGTGCCAGCAGTGAAGCCAGGGGTGGGGCCAACGTCCTGACTTTC

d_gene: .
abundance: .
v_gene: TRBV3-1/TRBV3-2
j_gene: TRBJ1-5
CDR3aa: CASSQTVKSNQPQHF
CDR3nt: TGTGCCAGCAGCCAGACAGTGAAGAGCAATCAGCCCCAGCATTTT

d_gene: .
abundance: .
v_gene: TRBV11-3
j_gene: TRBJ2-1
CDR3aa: CASSFGGASSYNEQFF
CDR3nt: TGTGCCAGCAGCTTCGGCGGGGCAAGCTCCTACAATGAGCAGTTCTTC

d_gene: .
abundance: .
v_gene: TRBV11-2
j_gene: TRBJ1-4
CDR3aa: CASSFSGTMGEKLFF
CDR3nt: TGTGCCAGCAGCTTTTCGGGAACGATGGGTGAAAAACTGTTTTTT

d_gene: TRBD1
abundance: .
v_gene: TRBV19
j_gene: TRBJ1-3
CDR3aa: CASSRDSSVVSAGNTIYF
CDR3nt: TGTGCCAGTTCCCGGGACAGCTCCGTTGTTAGTGCTGGAAACACCATATATTTT

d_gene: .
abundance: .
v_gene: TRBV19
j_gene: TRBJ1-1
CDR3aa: CASSIALGVEAFF
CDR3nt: TGTGCCAGTAGTATAGCGTTGGGCGTTGAAGCTTTCTTT

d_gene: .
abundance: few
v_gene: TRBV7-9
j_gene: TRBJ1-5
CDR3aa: CASSSTTYSNQPQHF
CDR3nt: TGTGCCAGCAGCTCAACGACATATAGCAATCAGCCCCAGCATTTT

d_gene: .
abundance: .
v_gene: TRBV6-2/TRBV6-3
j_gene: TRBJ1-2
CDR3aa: CASSYEVSSFVRGYGYTF
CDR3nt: TGTGCCAGCAGTTACGAGGTCAGCTCTTTTGTCCGGGGCTATGGCTACACCTTC

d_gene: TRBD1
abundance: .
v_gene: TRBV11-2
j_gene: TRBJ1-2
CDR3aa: CASRRPGQGDHGYTF
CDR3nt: TGTGCCAGCAGGCGCCCGGGACAGGGAGACCATGGCTACACCTTC

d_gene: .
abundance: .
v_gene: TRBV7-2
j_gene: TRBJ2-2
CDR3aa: CASSLGERSGELFF
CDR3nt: TGTGCCAGCAGCTTAGGAGAGAGGTCCGGGGAGCTGTTTTTT

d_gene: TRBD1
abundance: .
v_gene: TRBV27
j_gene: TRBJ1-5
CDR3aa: CASSMDRAGNQPQHF
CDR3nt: TGTGCCAGCAGTATGGACAGGGCGGGGAATCAGCCCCAGCATTTT

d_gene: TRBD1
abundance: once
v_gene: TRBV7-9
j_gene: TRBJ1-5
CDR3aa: CASSLGGIDRGVGQPQHF
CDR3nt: TGTGCCAGCAGCTTAGGGGGGATAGACAGGGGAGTCGGTCAGCCCCAGCATTTT

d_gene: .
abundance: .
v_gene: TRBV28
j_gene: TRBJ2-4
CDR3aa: CASREGVENIQYF
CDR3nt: TGTGCCAGCAGAGAGGGGGTTGAAAACATTCAGTACTTC

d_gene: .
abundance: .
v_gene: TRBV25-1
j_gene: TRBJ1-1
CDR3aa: CASSEAGSNTEAFF
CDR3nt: TGTGCCAGCAGTGAAGCAGGGTCCAACACTGAAGCTTTCTTT

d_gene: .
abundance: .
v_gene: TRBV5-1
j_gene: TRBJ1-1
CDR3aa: CASSLYPGNTEAFF
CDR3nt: TGCGCCAGCAGCTTGTATCCGGGGAACACTGAAGCTTTCTTT

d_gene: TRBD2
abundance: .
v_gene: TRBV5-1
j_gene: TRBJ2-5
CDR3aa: CASSLSVGGGYSYQETQYF
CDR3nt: TGCGCCAGCAGCTTGTCTGTCGGCGGGGGTTATTCGTACCAAGAGACCCAGTACTTC

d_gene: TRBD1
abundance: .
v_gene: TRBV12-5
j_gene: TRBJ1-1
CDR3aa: CASGTDRGLSTEAFF
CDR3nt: TGTGCTAGTGGGACAGACAGGGGGCTGAGCACTGAAGCTTTCTTT

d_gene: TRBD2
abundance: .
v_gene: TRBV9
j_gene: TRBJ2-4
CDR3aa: CASSEQGLAGGVGKNIQYF
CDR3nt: TGTGCCAGCAGCGAACAGGGACTAGCGGGGGGTGTGGGCAAAAACATTCAGTACTTC

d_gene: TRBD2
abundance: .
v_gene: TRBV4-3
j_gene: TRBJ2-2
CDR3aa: CASSQEPGLAGGELFF
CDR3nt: TGCGCCAGCAGCCAAGAACCCGGACTAGCTGGTGGGGAGCTGTTTTTT

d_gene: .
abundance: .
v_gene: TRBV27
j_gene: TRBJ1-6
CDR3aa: CASSFRLNSPLHF
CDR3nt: TGTGCCAGCAGTTTCCGGTTGAATTCACCCCTCCACTTT

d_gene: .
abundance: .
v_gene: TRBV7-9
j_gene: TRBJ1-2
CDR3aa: CASSPGLYAYGYTF
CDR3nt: TGTGCCAGCAGCCCAGGCTTATATGCCTATGGCTACACCTTC

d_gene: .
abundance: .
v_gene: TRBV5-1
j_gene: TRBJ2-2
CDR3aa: CASSLDSVGELFF
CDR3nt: TGCGCCAGCAGCTTGGATTCTGTGGGGGAGCTGTTTTTT

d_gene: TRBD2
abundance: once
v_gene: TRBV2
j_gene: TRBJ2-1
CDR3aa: CASIRLADDDEQFF
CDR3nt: TGTGCCAGCATCCGACTAGCGGACGACGATGAGCAGTTCTTC

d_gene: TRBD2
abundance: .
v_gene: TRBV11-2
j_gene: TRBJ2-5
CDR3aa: CASGFSGGAETQYF
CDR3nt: TGTGCCAGCGGTTTTAGCGGGGGGGCAGAGACCCAGTACTTC

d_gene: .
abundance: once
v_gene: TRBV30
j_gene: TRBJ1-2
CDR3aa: CAWSVRNSKFHTF
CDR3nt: TGTGCCTGGAGTGTACGAAACAGTAAATTCCACACCTTC

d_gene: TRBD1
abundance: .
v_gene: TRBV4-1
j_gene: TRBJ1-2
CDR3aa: CASSQVRGRANYGYTF
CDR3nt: TGCGCCAGCAGCCAAGTTAGGGGGCGGGCTAACTATGGCTACACCTTC

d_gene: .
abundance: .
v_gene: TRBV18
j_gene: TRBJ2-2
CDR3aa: CASSPRMDTGELFF
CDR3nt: TGTGCCAGCTCCCCCAGAATGGACACCGGGGAGCTGTTTTTT

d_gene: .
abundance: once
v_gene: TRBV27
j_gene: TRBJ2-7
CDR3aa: CASSPQVLNSYEQYF
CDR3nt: TGTGCCAGCAGTCCCCAGGTACTTAATTCCTACGAGCAGTACTTC

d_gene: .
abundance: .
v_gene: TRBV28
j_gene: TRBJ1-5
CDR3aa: CASSADLNQPQHF
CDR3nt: TGTGCCAGCAGCGCCGACTTGAATCAGCCCCAGCATTTT

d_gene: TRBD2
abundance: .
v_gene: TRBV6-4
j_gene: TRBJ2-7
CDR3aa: CASRTSGWAEYEQYF
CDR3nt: TGTGCCAGCAGGACTAGCGGGTGGGCGGAGTACGAGCAGTACTTC

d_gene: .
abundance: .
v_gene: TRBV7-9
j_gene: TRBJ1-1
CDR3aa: CASSKQSQVAEAFF
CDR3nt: TGTGCCAGCAGCAAACAGAGCCAGGTAGCTGAAGCTTTCTTT

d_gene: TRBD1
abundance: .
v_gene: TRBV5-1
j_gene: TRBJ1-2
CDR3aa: CASSSTTRGLWGNYGYTF
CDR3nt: TGCGCCAGCAGCAGCACCACCAGGGGGCTGTGGGGAAACTATGGCTACACCTTC

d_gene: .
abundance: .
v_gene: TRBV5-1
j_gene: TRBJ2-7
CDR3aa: CASQRGGGTAYEQYF
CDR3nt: TGCGCCAGCCAACGAGGTGGAGGGACCGCCTACGAGCAGTACTTC

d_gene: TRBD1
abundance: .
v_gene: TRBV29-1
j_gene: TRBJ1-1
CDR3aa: CSVRGQGDGGTEAFF
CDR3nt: TGCAGCGTAAGAGGACAGGGGGATGGGGGAACTGAAGCTTTCTTT

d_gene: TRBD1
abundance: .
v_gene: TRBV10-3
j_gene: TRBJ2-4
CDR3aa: CAIRDSQNIQYF
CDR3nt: TGTGCCATCCGGGACAGCCAAAACATTCAGTACTTC

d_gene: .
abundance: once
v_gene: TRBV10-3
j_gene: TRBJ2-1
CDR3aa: CAISVRDEQFF
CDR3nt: TGTGCCATCAGTGTACGCGATGAGCAGTTCTTC